The 20 T cell receptor beta chains below come from one sample, sequenced in a study of CD8 T cells in ankylosing spondylitis. Each CDR3 protein is one row after TCRdb ran MiXCR on the 5' RACE reads. The sample has roughly 240,000 distinct CDR3 sequences, 32% seen once. Sample: blood, either unsorted or a sorted T cell fraction (not recorded which). The source of these receptors is a male donor with ankylosing spondylitis or in good health (not recorded which).

The chain employs TRBV20-1 and TRBJ2-1; 11 nucleotides match TRBD2. Germline CDR1 is DFQATT and CDR2 is SNEGSKA (reference sequence). Trimming removed 3 bases from V and 8 bases from J; junction bases left unmatched: 9. The CDR3 totals 15 residues. In nucleotides, the CDR3 is TGCAGTGCTAGTCGGTCTAGCGGGGGGTGGGATGAGCAGTTCTTC. Translated, it gives CSASRSSGGWDEQFF.

This clonotype has more than one count but fewer than ten. The rearrangement links TRBV7-2 to TRBJ2-3; D unresolved. Trimming removed 3 bases at V and 5 bases at J, with 12 bases between. This CDR3 contains 14 residues. Germline values: CDR1 SGHTA, CDR2 FQGNSA. CDR3 nucleotide sequence: TGTGCCAGCAGCTTCGGACCTGGGGTAGATACGCAGTATTTT. It specifies CASSFGPGVDTQYF.

This chain uses TRBV20-1 with TRBJ2-3; D unclear. The CDR3 runs 13 residues. Germline V gene data show CDR1 as DFQATT and CDR2 as SNEGSKA (reference sequence). The V end lost 6 bases, the J end lost 2 bases, and 12 bases lay between the germline ends. CDR3 DNA: TGCAGTGCCGACGACGGTCCCACAGATACGCAGTATTTT. Translation: CSADDGPTDTQYF.

This clonotype was seen more than once but under ten times. J is TRBJ2-7 and V is TRBV5-1, with D unresolved. V lost 3 bases, J lost 3 bases, and 10 bases lay in between. The CDR3 is 13 residues long. Germline-derived CDR1 and CDR2 are SGHRS and YFSETQ. The chain's CDR3 is CASSWNSLYEQYF. CDR3 DNA: TGCGCCAGCAGCTGGAACAGCCTCTACGAGCAGTACTTC.

This clonotype was detected a few times. This chain joins TRBV27 and TRBJ1-6; no reliable D call. V lost 3 bases to trimming and J lost 10 bases, with 4 bases between them. From germline, CDR1 is MNHEY and CDR2 SMNVEV (reference sequence). This CDR3 is built from 11 residues. CDR3 region: CASSFWSPLHF. The CDR3 coding sequence is TGTGCCAGCAGTTTTTGGTCACCCCTCCACTTT.

The CDR3 region is CASSLRQTITTDTQYF. The CDR3 coding sequence is TGTGCCAGCAGCCTCCGACAGACAATTACCACAGATACGCAGTATTTT. The chain joins TRBV12-3 or TRBV12-4 to TRBJ2-3; TRBD1 might be the D (5 bases). The germline V and J ends were trimmed by 6 bases and 2 bases, with 18 bases remaining between them. The length of the CDR3 is 16 residues.

This sequence joins TRBV20-1 and TRBJ2-7, with D tentatively TRBD2 (5 bases). Germline V gives CDR1 DFQATT, CDR2 SNEGSKA (reference sequence). V was clipped by 7 bases and J by 3 bases, with 13 bases between them. This CDR3 comprises 12 residues. The CDR3 coding sequence is TGCAGTGGCAACAAGGGAGACTACGAGCAGTACTTC. This sequence encodes CSGNKGDYEQYF.

The chain has TRBV20-1 and TRBJ1-5; the match to TRBD1 covers 10 bases. There are 17 residues in the CDR3. Germline V lookup: CDR1 DFQATT, CDR2 SNEGSKA (reference sequence). J lost 0 bases, V lost 4 bases, and 9 bases had no gene match. The chain's CDR3 is CSANQPGQGYSNQPQHF. For the CDR3, the DNA is TGCAGTGCTAACCAACCGGGACAGGGGTATAGCAATCAGCCCCAGCATTTT.

The CDR3 loop reads CASSLDQPPDTQYF. In DNA, the CDR3 is TGCGCCAGCAGCTTGGATCAGCCCCCAGATACGCAGTATTTT. V is TRBV5-1 and J is TRBJ2-3, with no clear D. Germline loops: CDR1 SGHRS, CDR2 YFSETQ. Trimming removed 0 bases at V and 4 bases at J, with 9 bases between. The CDR3 consists of 14 residues.

The rearrangement uses TRBV9 and TRBJ2-7, with D perhaps TRBD1 (6 bases). This CDR3 comprises 14 residues. CDR1 is SGDLS, CDR2 YYNGEE, per germline. Trimming pared 3 bases from V and 4 bases from J, leaving 14 bases between. The CDR3 region has the DNA TGTGCCAGCAGCGGTACAGGGAATCGGTACGAGCAGTACTTC. Translating it yields CASSGTGNRYEQYF.

J is TRBJ2-1 and V is TRBV18, with 8 bases identical to TRBD2. Germline lookup yields CDR1 KGHSH and CDR2 LQKENI. The ends lost 4 bases at V and 8 bases at J; junction bases unmatched: 4. This CDR3 has 13 amino acids. The CDR3 protein is CASSRGLADEQFF. The CDR3 DNA reads TGTGCCAGCTCACGAGGACTAGCAGATGAGCAGTTCTTC.

This clonotype was seen a handful of times. V and J are TRBV20-1 and TRBJ1-2; D is unresolved. The CDR3 spans 14 residues. CDR1 is DFQATT, CDR2 SNEGSKA, per germline (reference sequence). V gave up 5 bases and J gave up 1 base, with 14 bases separating them. The chain's CDR3 is CSALEKGFNYGYTF. The CDR3 coding sequence is TGCAGTGCTCTAGAGAAGGGTTTTAACTATGGCTACACCTTC.

V usage is TRBV5-6 and J usage is TRBJ1-1; D possibly corresponds to TRBD1 (6 bases). Per germline, CDR1 SGHDT and CDR2 YYEEEE. V was pared by 6 bases and J by 4 bases, with 13 bases between. This CDR3 has 13 amino acids. The CDR3 loop reads CASIEGGSTEAFF. CDR3 in DNA: TGTGCCAGCATCGAAGGGGGGAGCACTGAAGCTTTCTTT.

This clonotype was seen more than once but under ten times. J is TRBJ1-5 and V is TRBV6-5; D gene ambiguous. Germline CDR1 and CDR2: MNHEY and SVGAGI. The V end lost 4 bases, the J end lost 10 bases, and 17 bases lay between the germline ends. The CDR3 totals 14 residues. CDR3 sequence: CASSSLGDGGPQHF. In DNA form, the CDR3 reads TGTGCCAGCAGTTCCCTGGGAGACGGCGGCCCCCAGCATTTT.

This clonotype counts as medium-sized (0.01 to 0.1%). The chain employs TRBV20-1 and TRBJ2-7; D is possibly TRBD1 (5 bases). This CDR3 has 15 residues. Germline V CDR1 and CDR2: DFQATT, SNEGSKA (reference sequence). Trimming shortened V by 5 bases and J by 0 bases, and 17 bases separated the two germline ends. The CDR3 is CSAPDKGKSSYEQYF. The CDR3 nucleotides are TGCAGTGCTCCAGACAAGGGGAAGAGCTCCTACGAGCAGTACTTC.

A single count supports this clonotype. The J gene is TRBJ1-5, the V gene TRBV12-3 or TRBV12-4, with 11 bases that match TRBD1. The CDR3 loop spans 19 amino acids. V lost 3 bases and J lost 7; bases outside the gene matches: 17. The CDR3 loop reads CASSFWSWTGGAGDQPQHF. CDR3 DNA sequence: TGTGCCAGCAGTTTTTGGTCTTGGACAGGGGGCGCCGGGGACCAGCCCCAGCATTTT.

This chain uses TRBV24-1 with TRBJ1-5, with unresolved D. The V gene's germline CDR1 is KGHDR and CDR2 SFDVKD. V lost 2 bases and J 8 bases, leaving 12 bases between the germline ends. The CDR3 is 14 residues long. This CDR3 reads CATSDSGLTEPQHF. CDR3 nucleotides: TGTGCCACCAGTGATTCAGGACTGACGGAGCCCCAGCATTTT.

The V call is TRBV12-3 or TRBV12-4, the J call TRBJ2-3; the D is unclear. Trimming left V 5 bases short and J 4 bases short, with 10 bases between. The CDR3 length is 13 residues. This CDR3 is CASSNQRADTQYF. DNA of the CDR3: TGTGCCAGCAGTAACCAACGGGCAGATACGCAGTATTTT.

At least ten counts were recorded for this clonotype. Germline is not matched at one junction end, which may reflect a read error. The rearrangement uses TRBV20-1 and TRBJ2-3; D unclear. The germline gives CDR1 DFQATT, CDR2 SNEGSKA (reference sequence). The CDR3 sequence is 11 residues long. In DNA, the CDR3 is TGCAGTGCTGGAGACACAGATACGCAGTATTTT. The encoded protein is CSAGDTDTQYF.

The genes are TRBV5-1 and TRBJ2-7; D is unresolved. CDR1 and CDR2 (germline): SGHRS, YFSETQ. V was trimmed by 1 base and J by 5 bases, leaving 13 bases between them. This CDR3 is built from 14 residues. CDR3 DNA: TGCGCCAGCAGCTTGAGAGGAAAAAGCCACGAGCAGTACTTC. Its translation: CASSLRGKSHEQYF.